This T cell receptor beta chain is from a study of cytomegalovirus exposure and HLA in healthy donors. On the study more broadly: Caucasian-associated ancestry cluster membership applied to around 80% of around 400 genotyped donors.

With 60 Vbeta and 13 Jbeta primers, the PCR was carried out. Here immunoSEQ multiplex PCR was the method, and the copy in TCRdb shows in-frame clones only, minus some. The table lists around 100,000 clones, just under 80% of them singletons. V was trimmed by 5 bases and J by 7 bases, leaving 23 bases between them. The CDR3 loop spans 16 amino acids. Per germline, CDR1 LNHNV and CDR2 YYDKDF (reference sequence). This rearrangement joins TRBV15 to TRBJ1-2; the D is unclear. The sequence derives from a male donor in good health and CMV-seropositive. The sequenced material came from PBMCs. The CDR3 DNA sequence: TGTGCCACCAGCCGGCCCCTGGACGGGGTGCGGGGTGGCTACACCTTC. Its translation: CATSRPLDGVRGGYTF. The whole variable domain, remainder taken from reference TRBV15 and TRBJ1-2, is DAMVIQNPRYQVTQFGKPVTLSCSQTLNHNVMYWYQQKSSQAPKLLFHYYDKDFNNEADTPDNFQSRRPNTSFCFLDIRSPGLGDTAMYLCATSRPLDGVRGGYTFGSGTRLTVV.